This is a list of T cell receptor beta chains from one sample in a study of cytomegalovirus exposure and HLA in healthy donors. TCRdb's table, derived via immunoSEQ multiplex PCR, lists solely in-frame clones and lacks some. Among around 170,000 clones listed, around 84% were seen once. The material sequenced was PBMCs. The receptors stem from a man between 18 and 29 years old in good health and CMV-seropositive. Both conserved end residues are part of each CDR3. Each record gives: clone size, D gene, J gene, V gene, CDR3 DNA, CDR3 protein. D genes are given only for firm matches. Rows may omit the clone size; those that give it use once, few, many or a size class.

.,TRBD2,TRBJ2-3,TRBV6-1,TGTGCCAGCAGTGACCCTTTGCGGGGGTCGGAGGATACGCAGTATTTT,CASSDPLRGSEDTQYF
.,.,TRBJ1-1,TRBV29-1,TGCAGTGGGGGGGAAAAGGGCCGGGGCGCTGAAGCTTTCTTT,CSGGEKGRGAEAFF
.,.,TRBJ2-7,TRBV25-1,TGTGCCAGCAGTGGGAGGGGCAGCCTGGGTTACGAGCAGTACTTC,CASSGRGSLGYEQYF
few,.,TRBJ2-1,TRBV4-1,TGCGCCAGCAGCGGTACAGGGAGCAATGAGCAGTTCTTC,CASSGTGSNEQFF
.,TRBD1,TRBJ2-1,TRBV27,TGTGCCAGCAGTTTAGGGGGACAGGGACAGTTCTTC,CASSLGGQGQFF
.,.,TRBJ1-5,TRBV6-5,TGTGCCAGCAGGCGTACAGGGTCCGGCAATCAGCCCCAGCATTTT,CASRRTGSGNQPQHF
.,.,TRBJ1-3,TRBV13,TGTGCCAGCAGCTTAGGATCGGACACCATATATTTT,CASSLGSDTIYF
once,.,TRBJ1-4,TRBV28,TGTGCCAGCACCATGAGGGATGAAAAACTGTTTTTT,CASTMRDEKLFF
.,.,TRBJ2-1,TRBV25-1,TGTGCCAGCAGTAGGGCTAGGGGCAATGAGCAGTTCTTC,CASSRARGNEQFF
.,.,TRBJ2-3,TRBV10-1,TGCGCCAGCAGTCCCCGTGCAGATACGCAGTATTTT,CASSPRADTQYF
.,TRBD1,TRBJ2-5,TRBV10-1,TGCGCCAGCAGTGAGGCCGGGACAGGACCCCAAGAGACCCAGTACTTC,CASSEAGTGPQETQYF
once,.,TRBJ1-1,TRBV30,TGTGCCTGGACCTATATTATCCGGACTGAAGCTTTCTTT,CAWTYIIRTEAFF
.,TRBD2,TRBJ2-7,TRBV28,TGTGCCAGCAGTTTCTTTAAAGCGGGAGGGCCCTACGAGCAGTACTTC,CASSFFKAGGPYEQYF
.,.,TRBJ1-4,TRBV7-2,TGTGCCAGCAGCTATCAGGGAGGCACTAATGAAAAACTGTTTTTT,CASSYQGGTNEKLFF
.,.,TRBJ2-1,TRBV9,TGTGCCAGCAGCCTTAGCGACAATGAGCAGTTCTTC,CASSLSDNEQFF
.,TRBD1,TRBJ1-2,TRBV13,TGTGCCAGCAGATCGGGACAGGGCATGTATGGCTACACCTTC,CASRSGQGMYGYTF
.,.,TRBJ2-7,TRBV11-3,TGTGCCAGCAGCTTATCTAGGATGTACTCCTACGAGCAGTACTTC,CASSLSRMYSYEQYF
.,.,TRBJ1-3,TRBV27,TGTGCCAGCAGCCGGGTCTCTGGAAACACCATATATTTT,CASSRVSGNTIYF
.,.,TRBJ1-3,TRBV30,TGTGCCTGGAGGCTGACAGGCGGAAACACCATATATTTT,CAWRLTGGNTIYF
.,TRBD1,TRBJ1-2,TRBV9,TGTGCCAGCAGCGGAGGGACAGGGAGGGAAACCTATGGCTACACCTTC,CASSGGTGRETYGYTF
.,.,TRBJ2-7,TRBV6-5,TGTGCCAGCAGTTACTCGATAGGGCAGGGGATGTACGAGCAGTACTTC,CASSYSIGQGMYEQYF
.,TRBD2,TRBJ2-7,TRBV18,TGTGCCAGCTCACCCCTAGCGGTCTCCTACGAGCAGTACTTC,CASSPLAVSYEQYF
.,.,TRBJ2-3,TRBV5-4,TGTGCCAGCAGCCCCGGCACAGATACGCAGTATTTT,CASSPGTDTQYF
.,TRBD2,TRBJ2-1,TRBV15,TGTGCCACCAGCGCCCGGACTAGCGGGACCTACAATGAGCAGTTCTTC,CATSARTSGTYNEQFF
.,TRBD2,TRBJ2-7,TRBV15,TGTGCCACCAGCGGGCGCGGGGGGAGACCCCTCTCCTACGAGCAGTACTTC,CATSGRGGRPLSYEQYF
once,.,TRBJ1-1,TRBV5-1,TGCGCCAGCAGCGTACAGGGTCGGACTGAAGCTTTCTTT,CASSVQGRTEAFF
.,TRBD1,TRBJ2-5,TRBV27,TGTGCCAGCAGTTTTAACGCGGGACAGGGGGAGACCCAGTACTTC,CASSFNAGQGETQYF
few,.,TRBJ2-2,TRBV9,TGTGCCAGCAGCCCCACCCGGCCCTTCAGGACAGTCGATTCCGGGGAGCTGTTTTTT,CASSPTRPFRTVDSGELFF
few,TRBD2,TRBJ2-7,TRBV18,TGTGCCAGCTCACAAAGCGGGGGGGCGACCGAGCAGTACTTC,CASSQSGGATEQYF
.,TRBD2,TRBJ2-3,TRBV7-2,TGTGCCAGCAGCTTAAGCGGGAGTAGCACAGATACGCAGTATTTT,CASSLSGSSTDTQYF
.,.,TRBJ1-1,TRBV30,TGTGCCTGGAGCCCAGGGAACACTGAAGCTTTCTTT,CAWSPGNTEAFF
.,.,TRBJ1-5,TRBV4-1,TGCGCCAGCAGCCCCCAGGCGGGGCAGCCCCAGCATTTT,CASSPQAGQPQHF
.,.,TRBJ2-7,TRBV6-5,TGTGCCAGCAGTCATGGGGGGTACGAGCAGTACTTC,CASSHGGYEQYF
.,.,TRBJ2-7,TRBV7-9,TGTGCCAGCAGTAGGACAGTCTCCTACGAGCAGTACTTC,CASSRTVSYEQYF
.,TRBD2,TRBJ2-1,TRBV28,TGTGCCAGCAGTTTACCCCCTGGACTAGCGGGAGCGAGCTCCTACAATGAGCAGTTCTTC,CASSLPPGLAGASSYNEQFF
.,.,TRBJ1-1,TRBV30,TGTGCCTGGAGTCTTGGGGGGGCGCGAAGCTTGAACACTGAAGCTTTCTTT,CAWSLGGARSLNTEAFF
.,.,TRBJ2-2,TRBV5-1,TGCGCCAGCAGCTCAGACAGCCCCAACACCGGGGAGCTGTTTTTT,CASSSDSPNTGELFF
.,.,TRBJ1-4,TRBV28,TGTGCCAGCAGCCCGGCGGGGGGGCCACGAGGAGAAAAACTGTTTTTT,CASSPAGGPRGEKLFF
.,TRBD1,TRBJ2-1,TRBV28,TGTGCCAGCAGTCCCCTACAGGGGGCGCGTGAGCAGTTCTTC,CASSPLQGAREQFF
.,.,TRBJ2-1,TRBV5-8,TGTGCCAGCAGCTTGCGGGGGACTTCCTACAATGAGCAGTTCTTC,CASSLRGTSYNEQFF
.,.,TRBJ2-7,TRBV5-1,TGCGCCAGCAGCTTGGACGTGGGGGGTTTCAGCGAGCAGTACTTC,CASSLDVGGFSEQYF
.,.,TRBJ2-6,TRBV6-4,TGTGCCAGCAGTGATGACAGCTCTGGGGCCAACGTCCTGACTTTC,CASSDDSSGANVLTF
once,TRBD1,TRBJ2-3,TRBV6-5,TGTGCCAGCAGCCCGGACAGGGCTACAGATACGCAGTATTTT,CASSPDRATDTQYF
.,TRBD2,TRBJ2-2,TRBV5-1,TGCGCCAGCAGCACCGGACTAGCGGACTACACCGGGGAGCTGTTTTTT,CASSTGLADYTGELFF
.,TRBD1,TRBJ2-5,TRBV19,TGTGCCACCGGGACAGGGTCAGAGACCCAGTACTTC,CATGTGSETQYF
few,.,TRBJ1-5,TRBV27,TGTGCCAGCAGTCCCGCGGGGAGCAATCAGCCCCAGCATTTT,CASSPAGSNQPQHF
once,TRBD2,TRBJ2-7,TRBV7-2,TGTGCCAGCAGTGGACTAGCGGGGGGATACGAGCAGTACTTC,CASSGLAGGYEQYF
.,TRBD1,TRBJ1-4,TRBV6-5,TGTGCCAGCAGTTACCCATCTCCGGGACAGGGGGGAAAACTGTTTTTT,CASSYPSPGQGGKLFF
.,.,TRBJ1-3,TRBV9,TGTGCCAGCAGCGTAGGTGAGGGTGGAACTGGAAACACCATATATTTT,CASSVGEGGTGNTIYF
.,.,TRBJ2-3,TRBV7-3,TGTGCCAGCAGCTTCCAAGCGGGCACAGATACGCAGTATTTT,CASSFQAGTDTQYF